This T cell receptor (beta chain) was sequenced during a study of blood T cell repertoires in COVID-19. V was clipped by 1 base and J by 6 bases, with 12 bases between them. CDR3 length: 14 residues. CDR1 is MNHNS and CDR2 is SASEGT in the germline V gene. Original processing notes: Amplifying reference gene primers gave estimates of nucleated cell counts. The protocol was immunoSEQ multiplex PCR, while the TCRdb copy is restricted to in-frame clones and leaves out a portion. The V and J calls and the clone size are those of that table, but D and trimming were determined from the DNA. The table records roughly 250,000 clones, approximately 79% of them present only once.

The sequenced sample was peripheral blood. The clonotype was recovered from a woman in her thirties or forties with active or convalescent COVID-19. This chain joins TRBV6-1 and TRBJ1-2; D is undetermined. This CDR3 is CASSEVPLADGYTF. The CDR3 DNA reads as TGTGCCAGCAGTGAAGTTCCACTAGCGGATGGCTACACCTTC.